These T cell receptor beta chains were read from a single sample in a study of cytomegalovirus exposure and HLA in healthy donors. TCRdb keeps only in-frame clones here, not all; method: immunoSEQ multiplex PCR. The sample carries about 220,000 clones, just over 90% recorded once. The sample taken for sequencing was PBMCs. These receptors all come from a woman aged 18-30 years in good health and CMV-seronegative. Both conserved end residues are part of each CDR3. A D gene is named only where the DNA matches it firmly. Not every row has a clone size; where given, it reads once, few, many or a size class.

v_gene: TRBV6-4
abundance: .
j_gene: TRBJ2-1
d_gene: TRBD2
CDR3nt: TGTGCCAGCAGTGAACCCCGGAGTAGCGGGAGGGCCGTCTCCTACAATGAGCAGTTCTTC
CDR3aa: CASSEPRSSGRAVSYNEQFF

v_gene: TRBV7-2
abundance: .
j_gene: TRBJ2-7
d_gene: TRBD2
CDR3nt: TGTGCCAGCAGCCCCGGGACTAGCGGACTCGGGTACACCTACGAGCAGTACTTC
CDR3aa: CASSPGTSGLGYTYEQYF

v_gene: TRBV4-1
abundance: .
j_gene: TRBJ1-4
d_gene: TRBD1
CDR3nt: TGCGCCAGCAGCCAAGCGACCGGGACAGGGAATGAAAAACTGTTTTTT
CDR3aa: CASSQATGTGNEKLFF

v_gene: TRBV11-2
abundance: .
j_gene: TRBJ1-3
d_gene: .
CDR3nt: TGTGCCAGCAGCTCCCGGGACCCGCGGGGCACTGGAAACACCATATATTTT
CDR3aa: CASSSRDPRGTGNTIYF

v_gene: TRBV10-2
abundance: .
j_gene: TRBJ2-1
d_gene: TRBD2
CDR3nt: TGCGCCAGCATTAGGACTAGCGGCAATGAGCAGTTCTTC
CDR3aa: CASIRTSGNEQFF

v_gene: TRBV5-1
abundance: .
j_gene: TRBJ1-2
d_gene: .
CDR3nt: TGCGCCAGCAGCTTGACAGCTAACTATGGCTACACCTTC
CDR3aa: CASSLTANYGYTF

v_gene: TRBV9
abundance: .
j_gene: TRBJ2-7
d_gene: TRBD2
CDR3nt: TGTGCCAGCAGCGGGAGCGGGGGGCCCTACGAGCAGTACTTC
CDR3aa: CASSGSGGPYEQYF

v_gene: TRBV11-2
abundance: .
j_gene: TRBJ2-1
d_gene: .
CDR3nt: TGTGCCAGCAGCTTCGTCGGGTCCTCCTACAATGAGCAGTTCTTC
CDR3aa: CASSFVGSSYNEQFF

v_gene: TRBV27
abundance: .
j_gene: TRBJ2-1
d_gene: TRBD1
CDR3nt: TGTGCCAGCAGTTTATCCGGACAGGCTACTGAGCAGTTCTTC
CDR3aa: CASSLSGQATEQFF

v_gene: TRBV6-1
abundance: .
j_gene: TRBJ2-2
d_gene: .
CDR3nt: TGTGCCAGCAGTGAAGACGAGACAGTGTCGAGCGGGGAGCTGTTTTTT
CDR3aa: CASSEDETVSSGELFF

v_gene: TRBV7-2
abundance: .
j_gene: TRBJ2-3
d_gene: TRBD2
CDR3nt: TGTGCCAGCGGGATAGCGGGAAGGGATACGCAGTATTTT
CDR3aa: CASGIAGRDTQYF

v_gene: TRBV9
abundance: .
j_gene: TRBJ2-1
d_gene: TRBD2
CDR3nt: TGTGCCAGCAGCGCCCTAGCGGAGGGGCCCTACAATGAGCAGTTCTTC
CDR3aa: CASSALAEGPYNEQFF

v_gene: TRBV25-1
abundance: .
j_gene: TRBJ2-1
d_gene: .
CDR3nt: TGTGCCAGCAGTGACAGGGGACGGGGGGATGAGCAGTTCTTC
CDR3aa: CASSDRGRGDEQFF

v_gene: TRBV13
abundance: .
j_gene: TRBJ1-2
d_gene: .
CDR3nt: TGTGCCAGCAGCTTATGGGGGGGGCCTGATGGCTACACCTTC
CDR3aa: CASSLWGGPDGYTF

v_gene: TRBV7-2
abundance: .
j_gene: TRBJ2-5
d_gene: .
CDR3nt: TGTGCCAGCAGCCAAAGACAGCTAACTCAAGAGACCCAGTACTTC
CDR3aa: CASSQRQLTQETQYF

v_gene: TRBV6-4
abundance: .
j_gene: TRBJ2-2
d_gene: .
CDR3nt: TGTGCCAGCAGTGTGAGCTTCTTCGGCGGGGAGCTGTTTTTT
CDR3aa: CASSVSFFGGELFF

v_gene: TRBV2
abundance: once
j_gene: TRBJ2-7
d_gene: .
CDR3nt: TGTGCCAGCAGTGAACGCAGGGAAACCCTCGAGCAGTACTTC
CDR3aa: CASSERRETLEQYF

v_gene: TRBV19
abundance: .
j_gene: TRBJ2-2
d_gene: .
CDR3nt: TGTGCCAGTTCAGGGTGGTCGAACACCGGGGAGCTGTTTTTT
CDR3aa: CASSGWSNTGELFF

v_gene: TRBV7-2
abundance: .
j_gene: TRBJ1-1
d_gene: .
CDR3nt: TGTGCCAGCAGCTCGGCTCAGGGGATTTGGCACACTGAAGCTTTCTTT
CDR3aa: CASSSAQGIWHTEAFF

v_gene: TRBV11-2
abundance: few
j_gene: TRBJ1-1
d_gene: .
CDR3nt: TGTGCCAGCAGCTTACTGACAGGGAACACTGAAGCTTTCTTT
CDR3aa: CASSLLTGNTEAFF

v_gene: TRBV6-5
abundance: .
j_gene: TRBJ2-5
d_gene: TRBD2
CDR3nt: TGTGCCACGGGACTAGCGGGAGGGTTTGGAGAGACCCAGTACTTC
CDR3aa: CATGLAGGFGETQYF

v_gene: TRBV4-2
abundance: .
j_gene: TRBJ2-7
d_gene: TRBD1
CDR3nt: TGTGCCAGCAGCCAAGACCCGAGAGGGGGCCTCTACGAGCAGTACTTC
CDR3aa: CASSQDPRGGLYEQYF

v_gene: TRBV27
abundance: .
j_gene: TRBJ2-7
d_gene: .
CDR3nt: TGTGCCAGCAGTTTAACGGGAGTTGGTCACGAGCAGTACTTC
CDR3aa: CASSLTGVGHEQYF

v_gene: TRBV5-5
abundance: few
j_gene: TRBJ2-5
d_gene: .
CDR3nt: TGTGCCAGCAGCTTACAAGCTCCCAGGGGAGAGACCCAGTACTTC
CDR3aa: CASSLQAPRGETQYF

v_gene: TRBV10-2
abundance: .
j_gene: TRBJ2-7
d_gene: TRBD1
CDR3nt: TGCGCCAGCAGGGCCGGGACAGGGACGGCCCTCTATGGCGAGCAGTACTTC
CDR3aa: CASRAGTGTALYGEQYF

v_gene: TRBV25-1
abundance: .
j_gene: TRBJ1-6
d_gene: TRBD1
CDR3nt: TGTGCCAGCGGCCGACAGGGAAATTCACCCCTCCACTTT
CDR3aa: CASGRQGNSPLHF

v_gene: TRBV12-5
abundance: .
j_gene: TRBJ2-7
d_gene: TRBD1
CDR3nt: TGTGCTAGTGGCCTCGGGACAGGGGATGGCGAGCAGTACTTC
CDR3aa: CASGLGTGDGEQYF

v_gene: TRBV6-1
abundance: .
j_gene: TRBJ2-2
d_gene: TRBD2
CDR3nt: TGTGCCAGCAGTGTACTAGCGGGAGGCACCGGGGAGCTGTTTTTT
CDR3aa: CASSVLAGGTGELFF

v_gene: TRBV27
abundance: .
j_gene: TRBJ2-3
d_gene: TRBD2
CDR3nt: TGTGCCAGCAGTTTATCGTCATTGCGGGAGACAGATACGCAGTATTTT
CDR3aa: CASSLSSLRETDTQYF

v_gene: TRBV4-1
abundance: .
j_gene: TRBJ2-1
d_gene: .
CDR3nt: TGCGCCAGCAGCCAAGATGGGCCCAGTCGGGAGCAGTTCTTC
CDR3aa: CASSQDGPSREQFF

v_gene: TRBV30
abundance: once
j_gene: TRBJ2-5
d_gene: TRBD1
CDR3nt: TGTGCCTGGAGCCTGGACAGGGCTCTGGAGACCCAGTACTTC
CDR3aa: CAWSLDRALETQYF

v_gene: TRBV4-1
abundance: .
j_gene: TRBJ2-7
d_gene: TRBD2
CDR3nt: TGCGCCAGCAGCCAAGAACTAGCGGGAGGGTCAGCCTACGAGCAGTACTTC
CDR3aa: CASSQELAGGSAYEQYF

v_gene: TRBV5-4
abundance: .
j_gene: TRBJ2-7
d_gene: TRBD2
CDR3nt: TGTGCCAGCAGCCCGGGACTAGCGGAACCAACCTACGAGCAGTACTTC
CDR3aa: CASSPGLAEPTYEQYF

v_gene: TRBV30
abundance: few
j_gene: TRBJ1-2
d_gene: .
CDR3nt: TGTGCCTGGAGTGTACGGAACAGGGTGGGCTATGGCTACACCTTC
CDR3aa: CAWSVRNRVGYGYTF

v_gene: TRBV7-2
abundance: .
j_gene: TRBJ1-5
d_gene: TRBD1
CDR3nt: TGTGCCAGCAGCTTAAGGACAGGGGATCAGCCCCAGCATTTT
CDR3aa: CASSLRTGDQPQHF

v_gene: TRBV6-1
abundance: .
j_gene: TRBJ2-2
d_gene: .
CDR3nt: TGTGCCAGCAGCGGACGGGCGGGCACCGGGGAGCTGTTTTTT
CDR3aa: CASSGRAGTGELFF

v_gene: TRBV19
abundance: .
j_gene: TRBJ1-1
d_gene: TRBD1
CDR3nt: TGTGCCAGTAGTATAGTTTCCGGGACAGGGGACACTGAAGCTTTCTTT
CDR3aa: CASSIVSGTGDTEAFF

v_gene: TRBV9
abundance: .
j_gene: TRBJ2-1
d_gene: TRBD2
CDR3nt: TGTGCCAGCAGCGTAGGGACTAGCCTCGTCAATGAGCAGTTCTTC
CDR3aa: CASSVGTSLVNEQFF

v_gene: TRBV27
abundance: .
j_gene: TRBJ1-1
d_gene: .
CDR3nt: TGTGCCAGCACGATGCAGCGCGGGCATGTGGCTTTCTTT
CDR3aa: CASTMQRGHVAFF

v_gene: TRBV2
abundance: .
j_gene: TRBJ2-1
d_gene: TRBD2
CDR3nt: TGTGCCAGCAATCCTGACAGTAGGGAGGGTGAGCAGTTCTTC
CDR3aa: CASNPDSREGEQFF

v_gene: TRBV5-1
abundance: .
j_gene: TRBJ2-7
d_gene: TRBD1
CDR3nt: TGCGCCAGCAGCGCGGGCCCCACACAGGGGGCCTACGAGCAGTACTTC
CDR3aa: CASSAGPTQGAYEQYF

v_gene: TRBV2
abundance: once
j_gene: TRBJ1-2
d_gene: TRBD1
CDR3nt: TGTGCCAGCAGTGAAAACAGGGGAAATTTTGAGAGTTTTATATTGGGCTACACCTTC
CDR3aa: CASSENRGNFESFILGYTF

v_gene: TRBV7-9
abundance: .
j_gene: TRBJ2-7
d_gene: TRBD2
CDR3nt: TGTGCCAGCAGCTTGGGACTAGCGTGGGAGCAGTACTTC
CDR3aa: CASSLGLAWEQYF

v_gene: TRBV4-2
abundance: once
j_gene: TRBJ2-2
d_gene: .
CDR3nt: TGTGCCAGCAGCCGAGAGGTACGGCGGGAGAACACCGGGGAGCTGTTTTTT
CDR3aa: CASSREVRRENTGELFF

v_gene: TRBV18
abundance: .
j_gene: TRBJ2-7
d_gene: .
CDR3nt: TGTGCCAGCTCCCCACCTCTTTACGGCGAGCAGTACTTC
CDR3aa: CASSPPLYGEQYF

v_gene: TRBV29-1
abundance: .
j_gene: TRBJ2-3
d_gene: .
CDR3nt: TGCAGCCTGGCTGTGGGCACAGATACGCAGTATTTT
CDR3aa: CSLAVGTDTQYF

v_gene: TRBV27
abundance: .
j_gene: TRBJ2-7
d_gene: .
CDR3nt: TGTGCCAGCAGTTTTGGCCAGGGGTCGGACGAGCAGTACTTC
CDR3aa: CASSFGQGSDEQYF

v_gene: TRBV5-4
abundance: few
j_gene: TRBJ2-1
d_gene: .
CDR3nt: TGTGCCAGCAGCTTGTTTGGCAGGGAAGAAGAGCAGTTCTTC
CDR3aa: CASSLFGREEEQFF

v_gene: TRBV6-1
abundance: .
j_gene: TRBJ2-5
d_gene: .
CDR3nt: TGTGCCAGCAGTACGGAGGACGAGACCCAGTACTTC
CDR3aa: CASSTEDETQYF

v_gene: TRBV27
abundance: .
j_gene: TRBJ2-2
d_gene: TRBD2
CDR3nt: TGTGCCAGCAGTCCATCCCAACTAGCGGGAGATTCCTGGGTAACCGGGGAGCTGTTTTTT
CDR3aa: CASSPSQLAGDSWVTGELFF

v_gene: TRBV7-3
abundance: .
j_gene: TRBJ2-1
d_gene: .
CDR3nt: TGTGCCAGCAGCTTCGCGGGCGGGGACTACAATGAGCAGTTCTTC
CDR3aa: CASSFAGGDYNEQFF

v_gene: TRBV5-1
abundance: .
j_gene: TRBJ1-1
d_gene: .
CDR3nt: TGCGCCAGCAGCCAACTACAGGGCGTGAACACTGAAGCTTTCTTT
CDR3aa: CASSQLQGVNTEAFF

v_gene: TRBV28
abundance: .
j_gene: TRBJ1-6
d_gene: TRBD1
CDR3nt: TGTGCCAGTCTACGGGACAGGGGCGACTCACCCCTCCACTTT
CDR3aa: CASLRDRGDSPLHF

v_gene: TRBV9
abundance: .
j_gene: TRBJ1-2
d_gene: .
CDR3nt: TGTGCCAGCAGCGTTGGAGTTACAGGGACGAACTATGGCTACACCTTC
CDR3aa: CASSVGVTGTNYGYTF